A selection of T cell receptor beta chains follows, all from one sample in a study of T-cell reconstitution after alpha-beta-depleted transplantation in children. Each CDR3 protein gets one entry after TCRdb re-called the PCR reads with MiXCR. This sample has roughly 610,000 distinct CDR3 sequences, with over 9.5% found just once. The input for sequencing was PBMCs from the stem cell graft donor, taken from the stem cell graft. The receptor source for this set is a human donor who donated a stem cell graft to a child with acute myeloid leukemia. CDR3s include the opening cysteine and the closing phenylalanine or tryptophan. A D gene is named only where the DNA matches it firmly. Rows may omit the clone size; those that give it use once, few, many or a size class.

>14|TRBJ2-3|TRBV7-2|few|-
TGTGCCAGCCTTCTTTCCAGGGCGACAGATACGCAGTATTTT
CASLLSRATDTQYF
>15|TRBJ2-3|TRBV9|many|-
TGTGCCAGCAGCGTAGAGGGGACACCCACAGATACGCAGTATTTT
CASSVEGTPTDTQYF
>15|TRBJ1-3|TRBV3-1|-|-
TGTGCCAGCAGCCGCGGACAGACCTCTGGAAACACCATATATTTT
CASSRGQTSGNTIYF
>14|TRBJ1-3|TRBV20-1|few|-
TGCAGTGCTCTGGGGGACGTCTCTGGAAACACCATATATTTT
CSALGDVSGNTIYF
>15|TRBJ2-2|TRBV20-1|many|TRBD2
TGCAGTGCTACCGAAGCGGGAGGGCCTCCCGGGGAGCTGTTTTTT
CSATEAGGPPGELFF
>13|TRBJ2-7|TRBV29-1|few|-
TGCAGCGTTGTGGCCGATTCCACTTACGAGCAGTACTTC
CSVVADSTYEQYF
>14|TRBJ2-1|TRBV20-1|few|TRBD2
TGCAGTGCTAGAGCGGGAGGGCCGACGAGGGAGCAGTTCTTC
CSARAGGPTREQFF
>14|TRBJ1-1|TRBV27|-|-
TGTGCCAGCTCCCGCCTAGCTGTCGGCACTGAAGCTTTCTTT
CASSRLAVGTEAFF
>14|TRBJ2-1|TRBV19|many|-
TGTGCCAGTAGTACTGGTAGCGGCTACAATGAGCAGTTCTTC
CASSTGSGYNEQFF
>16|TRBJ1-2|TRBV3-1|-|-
TGTGCCAGCAGCCAACTCCAGGGATTCATCAACTATGGCTACACCTTC
CASSQLQGFINYGYTF
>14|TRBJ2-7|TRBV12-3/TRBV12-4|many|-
TGTGCCAGCAGTTCCTCCGGGACGCCATACGAGCAGTACTTC
CASSSSGTPYEQYF
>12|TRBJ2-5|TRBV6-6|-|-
TGTGCCAGCAATTGGGGAAAAGAGACCCAGTACTTC
CASNWGKETQYF
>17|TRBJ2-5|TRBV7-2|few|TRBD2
TGTGCCAGCAGCTTAAGAGGGACTAGCGGGAGCCGGGAGACCCAGTACTTC
CASSLRGTSGSRETQYF
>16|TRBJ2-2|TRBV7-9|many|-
TGTGCCAGCAGCCGTGGTGGACTAAGTAGAACCGGGGAGCTGTTTTTT
CASSRGGLSRTGELFF
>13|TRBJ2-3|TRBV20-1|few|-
TGCAGTGCTCCCAGCCACTTCACAGATACGCAGTATTTT
CSAPSHFTDTQYF
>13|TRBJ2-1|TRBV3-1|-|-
TGTGCCAGCAGCCCGAGCGGTCCGAATGAGCAGTTCTTC
CASSPSGPNEQFF
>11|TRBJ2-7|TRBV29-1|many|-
TGCAGCGTTGAGGGAGGGGGCGAGCAGTACTTC
CSVEGGGEQYF
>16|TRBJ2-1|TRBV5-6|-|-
TGTGCCAGCAGCTTGGGGGCAGGGAGGACCTACAATGAGCAGTTCTTC
CASSLGAGRTYNEQFF
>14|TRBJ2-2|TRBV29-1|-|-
TGCAGCGTCCGAGGGGGGGCGAGCACCGGGGAGCTGTTTTTT
CSVRGGASTGELFF
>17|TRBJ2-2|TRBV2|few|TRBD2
TGTGCCAGCATGAGAGCTAGCGGGAGGTCGGGCACCGGGGAGCTGTTTTTT
CASMRASGRSGTGELFF
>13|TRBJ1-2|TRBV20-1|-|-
TGCAGTGCTAGAAGAGGAGTCGAGCTAGGCTACACCTTC
CSARRGVELGYTF
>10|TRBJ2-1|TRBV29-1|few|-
TGCAGCGCCGCAGACAATGAGCAGTTCTTC
CSAADNEQFF
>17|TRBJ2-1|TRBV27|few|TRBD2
TGTGCCAGCAGTTTAAGGAGCGGGAGGTCCGTCCACAATGAGCAGTTCTTC
CASSLRSGRSVHNEQFF
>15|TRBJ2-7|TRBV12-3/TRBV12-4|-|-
TGTGCCAGCAGTTTAGGGATCGGACGGGGTACAGAGCAGTACTTC
CASSLGIGRGTEQYF
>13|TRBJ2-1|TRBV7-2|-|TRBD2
TGTGCCAGCAGCACTCGGGGGGGCAATGAGCAGTTCTTC
CASSTRGGNEQFF